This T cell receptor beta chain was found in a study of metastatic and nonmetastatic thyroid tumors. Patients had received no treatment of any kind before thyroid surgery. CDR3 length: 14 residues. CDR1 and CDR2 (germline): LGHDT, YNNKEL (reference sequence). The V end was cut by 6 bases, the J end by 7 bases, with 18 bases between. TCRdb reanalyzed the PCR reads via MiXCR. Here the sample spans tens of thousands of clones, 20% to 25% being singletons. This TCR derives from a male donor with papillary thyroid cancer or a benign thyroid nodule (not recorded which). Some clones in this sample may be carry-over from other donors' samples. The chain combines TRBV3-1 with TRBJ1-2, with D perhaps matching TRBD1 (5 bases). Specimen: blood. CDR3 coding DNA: TGTGCCAGCAGTCGAGGAGGGGATCGTGGTGGCTACACCTTC. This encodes CASSRGGDRGGYTF.